This T cell receptor (beta chain) was recorded in a study of blood T cell repertoires in COVID-19. On the study more broadly: Sample material is recorded as cDNA or gDNA derived from T cells, B-cell-depleted T cells, or PBMCs.

The study assigned cohorts using participant-reported clinical history. CDR3 size: 14 residues. From germline, CDR1 is MGHRA and CDR2 YSYEKL. V was cut by 0 bases and J by 5 bases, with 8 bases left in between. Only in-frame clones appear in the TCRdb table, and some are missing; sequencing was by immunoSEQ multiplex PCR. Here the sample spans roughly 180,000 clones, over 70% being singletons. The receptor comes from a woman between 40 and 55 years old with acute COVID-19. Sequencing input: PBMCs or T cells enriched from blood (not recorded which). The chain uses TRBV4-1 and TRBJ2-1; D is unclear. The CDR3 nucleotides read TGCGCCAGCAGCCAAGATATGAGAAACAATGAGCAGTTCTTC. This codes for CASSQDMRNNEQFF.